These T cell receptor beta chains were read from a single sample in a study of T-cell memory formation after mild COVID-19. TCRdb reprocessed the 5' RACE reads with MiXCR, giving one entry per CDR3 protein. The sample yields hundreds of thousands of distinct CDR3 sequences, around 14% seen once. The sequenced material came from PBMCs or a T cell subset sorted from them (not recorded which). The receptors were sampled from a man aged 18 to 35 who had mild COVID-19 (a few samples of this study predate the infection). Cell type and time point are not known. The CDR3 runs from the conserved cysteine through the conserved F or W. The D gene is left open where the match is weak. Size is omitted from some rows. Given values are once, few, many or a class for expanded clones.

V gene,J gene,clone size,D gene,CDR3 DNA,CDR3 protein
TRBV20-1,TRBJ1-1,NA,NA,TGCAGTGCCCCGACAACACTACTAAACACTGAAGCTTTCTTT,CSAPTTLLNTEAFF
TRBV4-2,TRBJ2-2,few,TRBD2,TGTGCCAGCAGCCAGGGCCCTAGCGGGGACACCGGGGAGCTGTTTTTT,CASSQGPSGDTGELFF
TRBV10-3,TRBJ2-5,few,NA,TGTGCCATCAGTGAGAGTCAGGGGCGGGAGACCCAGTACTTC,CAISESQGRETQYF
TRBV27,TRBJ2-2,NA,TRBD2,TGTGCCAGCAGTTTATTGAGCGGGGGGCTACCCGGGGAGCTGTTTTTT,CASSLLSGGLPGELFF
TRBV5-1,TRBJ1-4,NA,TRBD1,TGCGCCAGCAGCCTAGGGGACAGCCCAACTAATGAAAAACTGTTTTTT,CASSLGDSPTNEKLFF
TRBV11-3,TRBJ2-1,NA,NA,TGTGCCAGCAGCTTAGGAGGTAGGGGGTCCTACAATGAGCAGTTCTTC,CASSLGGRGSYNEQFF
TRBV7-6,TRBJ2-3,few,NA,TGTGCCAGCAGCCCCGACAGGCCCAGCACAGATACGCAGTATTTT,CASSPDRPSTDTQYF
TRBV4-3,TRBJ2-3,NA,TRBD2,TGCGCCAGCAGCCAGACTAGCTCGGGTTTAAATACGCAGTATTTT,CASSQTSSGLNTQYF
TRBV20-1,TRBJ1-4,many,TRBD1,TGCAGTGCTAGAGAAAAACCGGGACAGGGTCCCCTGGCGCGTTATGAAAAACTGTTTTTT,CSAREKPGQGPLARYEKLFF
TRBV7-2,TRBJ2-1,NA,TRBD2,TGTGCCAGCAGCCCCCGGGACTACTCCTACAATGAGCAGTTCTTC,CASSPRDYSYNEQFF
TRBV7-3,TRBJ2-7,NA,TRBD1,TGTGCCAGCAGGGGAGACAGGGGGCGCCAGGCTTCCAGCTCCTACGAGCAGTACTTC,CASRGDRGRQASSSYEQYF
TRBV7-9,TRBJ1-2,NA,TRBD1,TGTGCCAGCAGCTCCTCGACAGGGCCCCCCTATGGCTACACCTTC,CASSSSTGPPYGYTF
TRBV5-6,TRBJ1-2,few,NA,TGTGCCAGCAGCCCGGGAGCGGCTAACTATGGCTACACCTTC,CASSPGAANYGYTF
TRBV4-3,TRBJ1-5,NA,TRBD1,TGCGCCAGCAGCCAAGATTTATCCAGGGGGGATCAGCCCCAGCATTTT,CASSQDLSRGDQPQHF
TRBV5-4,TRBJ2-1,NA,TRBD2,TGTGCCAGCAGCTTGGTACTAGCGGGATACAATGAGCAGTTCTTC,CASSLVLAGYNEQFF
TRBV4-1,TRBJ1-4,few,NA,TGCGCCAGCAGCCAAGGGCTTCAGGGAATCGCTAATGAAAAACTGTTTTTT,CASSQGLQGIANEKLFF